Reported below is one T cell receptor beta chain. This clonotype was detected ten times or more. No antigen is known for it. Base quality data are lacking; no much larger clone is found one base away. The entry originates in a study of neurological immune-mediated disorders (dated by TCRdb to 2018 to 2020). Some background on the complete study: Peripheral blood TCR-beta repertoires from patients with HTLV-I-associated myelopathy (HAM/TSP), patients with multiple sclerosis, and healthy controls were compared in the study using UMI-based sequencing. The cohort included approximately 68 subjects: about 15 with HAM/TSP, about 35 with multiple sclerosis, and around 20 healthy controls. The approximately 110 TCR-beta libraries included longitudinal samples, technical triplicates and paired sorted CD4+ and CD8+ T-cell subsets alongside PBMC samples.

For the unsorted PBMC libraries, 2 million PBMCs were stored in RNAlater at -80 degrees C until RNA extraction and were used to generate the libraries. Peripheral blood was subjected to Ficoll-Hypaque density gradient centrifugation to isolate PBMCs, which were then cryopreserved in liquid nitrogen. The full study reports these points: Across subjects, expanded clones never shared an identical CDR3 amino acid sequence, which suggests that the TCR-beta repertoires in every group were private. The highest TCR clonal expansion was observed in HAM/TSP patients, whereas the lowest was observed in MS patients, even when compared with healthy controls.

For CDR1 and CDR2, the germline V gene lists SQVTM and ANQGSEA. The trim is 5 bases for V and 2 bases for J, with a gap of 13 bases between the germline ends. The CDR3 runs 13 amino acids, cysteine and phenylalanine included. Kept here is only the CDR3 DNA, which spans 39 bases and is read in frame from base 1. cDNA was synthesized by template-switch 5'RACE using a primer with a 10-nucleotide random unique molecular identifier that tagged each TCR transcript. Every sequencing run covered 15-18 subjects and yielded more than 160 million TCR-beta sequences. Total RNA was extracted with the RNeasy kit. Using the KAPA Real-time Library Amplification kit, TCR-beta VDJ regions were amplified with primers for the TCR constant region and the 5'RACE anchor. A first PCR added sample indexes and Illumina adaptors, after which a second PCR increased the library yield. After Ampure bead purification, the roughly 650 bp TCR product was size-selected on a 2% E-gel SizeSelection system. Before pooling, library quality was checked on a Bioanalyzer, concentration was measured with Qubit, and libraries were quantified with the Kapa Library Quantification kit. An Illumina HiSeq 2500 was used to sequence the libraries paired-end at 2 x 150 bp. To increase sequence diversity, roughly 25-31% phiX was spiked into each library pool. The paper's data handling went like this. Quality-filtered reads were processed with the UMI-based MiGEC pipeline, and over 85% of raw TCR sequences were removed by the MiGEC pipeline during error correction. VDJ genes were aligned to IMGT germline references, and clonotypes were defined by unique CDR3 amino acid sequence plus V-J genes. Clonal expansion, Shannon diversity and CDR3 relatedness were evaluated with VDJtools (CalcPairwiseDistances, ClusterSamples), while phylogenetic trees were built in CLCbio workbench. Clones with at least 8 unique UMIs were defined as expanded, with this threshold being based on coefficient-of-variation modelling across technical triplicates. TCRdb took the public reads, trimmed them with fastp at Q25, ran MiXCR for clone calling and kept in-frame beta chains. Each entry merges the rows of one CDR3 protein and shows their most common DNA and genes. These V and J calls are TCRdb output, not the study's own analysis. The sample contains some 37,000 distinct CDR3 sequences, 10% of them found a single time. About 6.6% of the sample is in the top ten clones.

The specimen was PBMCs. The sequence came from a woman in her 30s with HTLV-1-associated myelopathy (HAM/TSP). The V and J segments used are TRBV29-1 and TRBJ2-7, with TRBD2 as a weak D call on 5 bases. The DNA sequence is TGCAGCGTTTCGGCGCTGACTACCTACGAGCAGTACTTC. Its product reads: CSVSALTTYEQYF.